These 7 T cell receptor beta chains originate from one sample sequenced in a study of blood T cell repertoires in COVID-19. Generated by immunoSEQ multiplex PCR, the TCRdb table keeps only in-frame clones and is missing some. The sample gives approximately 470,000 clones, approximately 85% of which show up once; more than 3% is in the top ten. Sequencing was done on a sample of peripheral blood. Source of these receptors: a human donor in a cohort sampled during active COVID-19.

The chain combines TRBV18 with TRBJ2-1, with 10 bases aligning to TRBD2. CDR3 length: 17 amino acids. CDR1 is KGHSH, CDR2 LQKENI, per germline. The ends lost 1 base at V and 7 bases at J; junction bases unmatched: 10. In DNA, the CDR3 is TGTGCCAGCTCACCACGAGCAGCGGGAGGGGAAAGGAATGAGCAGTTCTTC. It is translated as CASSPRAAGGERNEQFF.

V and J are TRBV30 and TRBJ1-4; D is uncertain. The germline V gene has CDR1 GTSNPN and CDR2 SVGIG (reference sequence). Trimming removed 0 bases from V and 8 bases from J, with 19 bases in between. CDR3 length: 16 residues. CDR3 in DNA: TGTGCCTGGAGTGTAATACTCGGACCTCGGAGGGAAAAACTGTTTTTT. Its translation is CAWSVILGPRREKLFF.

The chain recombines TRBV10-1 with TRBJ2-1, with 9 bases lining up with TRBD2. The CDR3 totals 14 residues. Germline loops: CDR1 WNHNN, CDR2 SYGVQD (reference sequence). V lost 4 bases to trimming and J lost 15 bases; unmatched junction nucleotides: 13. The CDR3 nucleotides read TGCGCCAGCAGTGGGACTGGGCTAGCGGGAAGTCTGTTCTTC. Translated, it gives CASSGTGLAGSLFF.

The genes are TRBV11-1 and TRBJ2-1; D might be TRBD2 (5 bases). Trimming took off 5 bases at V and 0 bases at J, with 8 bases between the two ends. The CDR3 extends over 14 amino acids. Looked up from germline, CDR1 is SGHAT and CDR2 is FQDESV (reference sequence). The chain's CDR3 is CASSPGDSYNEQFF. In nucleotides, the CDR3 is TGTGCCAGCAGCCCCGGGGACTCCTACAATGAGCAGTTCTTC.

The J gene is TRBJ1-2, the V gene TRBV2; D possibly corresponds to TRBD1 (6 bases). Trimming shortened V by 3 bases and J by 2 bases, and 22 bases separated the two germline ends. Germline CDR1 and CDR2: SNHLY and FYNNEI. The CDR3 has 18 residues. The CDR3 nucleotides are TGTGCCAGCAGTGATACACTTAGACAGGTATTCTTCAACTATGGCTACACCTTC. Its protein product is CASSDTLRQVFFNYGYTF.

The rearrangement joins TRBV12-3 or TRBV12-4 to TRBJ1-2; D not certain. V shed 3 bases and J shed 4 bases, with 9 bases lying between them. The CDR3 extends over 13 amino acids. CDR3 nucleotides: TGTGCCAGCAGTTTTACAGAGCTCTATGGCTACACCTTC. Protein product: CASSFTELYGYTF.

The chain has TRBV9 and TRBJ2-2; tentatively, D is TRBD2 (6 bases). There are 13 residues in the CDR3. Trimming pared 1 base from V and 5 bases from J, leaving 6 bases between. In germline, CDR1 is SGDLS, CDR2 YYNGEE. The CDR3 here is CASSVRGTGELFF. The CDR3 coding sequence is TGTGCCAGCAGCGTACGGGGGACCGGGGAGCTGTTTTTT.